Listed below are T cell receptor beta chains from one sample, sequenced in a study of T-cell memory formation after mild COVID-19. MiXCR, applied by TCRdb to the 5' RACE reads, yields one record per CDR3 protein. The table includes 400,000 to 500,000 distinct CDR3 sequences, around 19% detected once. The sequencing input was PBMCs or a T cell subset sorted from them (not recorded which). These receptors came from an adult woman who had mild COVID-19 (a few samples of this study predate the infection). Cell type and time point are not known. CDR3s include the opening cysteine and the closing phenylalanine or tryptophan. A D gene is named only where the DNA matches it firmly. Clone sizes are given selectively: once, few, many, or a class where the clone is expanded.

d_gene,abundance,v_gene,j_gene,CDR3nt,CDR3aa
TRBD1,few,TRBV30,TRBJ1-3,TGTGCCTGGAGTCTAGGACAGGGAAGGTCCATATATTTT,CAWSLGQGRSIYF
.,.,TRBV29-1,TRBJ1-1,TGCAGCGTTGAAGAGCCCGGACGAACGATGAACACTGAAGCTTTCTTT,CSVEEPGRTMNTEAFF
TRBD1,.,TRBV20-1,TRBJ1-1,TGCAGTGCTAGAGATCGTCCCAGGGGGCTTACTGAAGCTTTCTTT,CSARDRPRGLTEAFF
.,.,TRBV12-3/TRBV12-4,TRBJ1-1,TGTGCCAGCAGTCGCTCTGGCCTCAGGTCGGGCGGGTTGCGTGCTTTCTTT,CASSRSGLRSGGLRAFF
TRBD2,.,TRBV4-3,TRBJ2-1,TGCGCCAGCAGCCGCGGGGGACGGCTCTACAATGAGCAGTTCTTC,CASSRGGRLYNEQFF
.,.,TRBV5-6,TRBJ2-7,TGTGCCAGCAATGTGGACAGAACCTACGAGCAGTACTTC,CASNVDRTYEQYF
.,.,TRBV20-1,TRBJ2-5,TGCAGTGCTAGTCCACGTCAAGAGACCCAGTACTTC,CSASPRQETQYF
.,.,TRBV5-5,TRBJ1-6,TGTGCCAGCACCCAAGTCAGCTCCTATAATTCACCCCTCCACTTT,CASTQVSSYNSPLHF
TRBD2,.,TRBV12-3/TRBV12-4,TRBJ2-1,TGTGCCAGCAGCCCCCGGACTAGCGGGGCCTCCTCCTACAATGAGCAGTTCTTC,CASSPRTSGASSYNEQFF
.,.,TRBV4-3,TRBJ2-1,TGCGCCAGCAGCCAAGCCTTAGAGGTCCCCTACAATGAGCAGTTCTTC,CASSQALEVPYNEQFF
.,.,TRBV18,TRBJ2-3,TGTGCCAGCTCACCCGCGGTCGGTGGCGGCACAGATACGCAGTATTTT,CASSPAVGGGTDTQYF
TRBD2,few,TRBV7-2,TRBJ2-2,TGTGCCAGCAGCTTAGGGAGCGGGACCACCGGGGAGCTGTTTTTT,CASSLGSGTTGELFF
.,many,TRBV5-1,TRBJ2-1,TGCGCCAGCAGAAGGGGAGGCCCCTACAATGAGCAGTTCTTC,CASRRGGPYNEQFF
.,.,TRBV6-4,TRBJ2-2,TGTGCCAGCAGTGACTCGACGGCGTGGGAGAGGGCCGGGGAGCTGTTTTTT,CASSDSTAWERAGELFF
.,.,TRBV7-9,TRBJ1-2,TGTGCCAGCAGCCCTCCTCCCGTGACACACTATGGCTACACCTTC,CASSPPPVTHYGYTF
.,many,TRBV24-1,TRBJ1-2,TGTGCCACCAGTGATATGGGTGGCTACACCTTC,CATSDMGGYTF
.,.,TRBV4-1,TRBJ1-2,TGCGCCAGCAGCCAAGCGACTGTCGGCTACACCTTC,CASSQATVGYTF
.,.,TRBV7-2,TRBJ1-6,TGTGACAGCAGCTGGGCGGACATAAGAAATGGCTCACCCCTCCACTTT,CDSSWADIRNGSPLHF
.,.,TRBV11-2,TRBJ2-5,TGTGCCAGCAGCTTAGGCTCGGACCCACATGGGAAGCAAGAGACCCAGTACTTC,CASSLGSDPHGKQETQYF
.,.,TRBV9,TRBJ2-5,TGTGCCAGCAGCCCCGGGGCAGGGACCGGGGAGACCCAGTACTTC,CASSPGAGTGETQYF
.,.,TRBV20-1,TRBJ1-1,TGCAGTGCCAAGGACCCGACGTCGGGGGCGACCAAAGAAGCTTTCTTT,CSAKDPTSGATKEAFF
TRBD2,few,TRBV7-9,TRBJ2-1,TGTGCCAGCAGGGGGTCAGCGGGAGGTGGTGAGCAGTTCTTC,CASRGSAGGGEQFF
.,few,TRBV4-2,TRBJ2-7,TGTGCCAGCAGCCAAGACGATAGAACGACCTACGAGCAGTACTTC,CASSQDDRTTYEQYF
.,few,TRBV7-9,TRBJ1-5,TGTGCCAGCAGCCCGGACGGCAATCAGCCCCAGCATTTT,CASSPDGNQPQHF
.,few,TRBV18,TRBJ2-5,TGTGCCAGCTCACCCTGGGAGGCTCAAGAGACCCAGTACTTC,CASSPWEAQETQYF
.,.,TRBV3-1,TRBJ2-3,TGTGCCAGCAGCCAAGACAGGGTAGATACGCAGTATTTT,CASSQDRVDTQYF
.,few,TRBV7-2,TRBJ2-5,TGTGCCAGCAGCTTAGCAGTGGCCCGGGGGGAGACCCAGTACTTC,CASSLAVARGETQYF
.,few,TRBV7-6,TRBJ2-2,TGTGCCAGCAGCTTAGTCGTGTTGACTAGAGCTGCGAACACCGGGGAGCTGTTTTTT,CASSLVVLTRAANTGELFF
TRBD2,.,TRBV27,TRBJ2-7,TGTGCCAGCAGTTCGGTCGGAGCGGGAGTCGAGCAGTACTTC,CASSSVGAGVEQYF
.,.,TRBV7-3,TRBJ2-6,TGTGCCAGCAGCTTAAGAGGGACCGGATCCTACTCTGGGGCCAACGTCCTGACTTTC,CASSLRGTGSYSGANVLTF
TRBD1,few,TRBV7-6,TRBJ1-2,TGTGCCAGCAGCTCGATCGGGACAGGGGGAAGGGGCTATGGCTACACCTTC,CASSSIGTGGRGYGYTF
.,.,TRBV21-1,TRBJ2-3,TGTGCCAGCAGCGACTACCTTCTAGGGGCAGGCACGCAGTATTTT,CASSDYLLGAGTQYF
.,.,TRBV6-5,TRBJ2-7,TGTGCCAGCTCCTATAAAATAAACTACGAGCAGTACTTC,CASSYKINYEQYF
TRBD2,few,TRBV4-2,TRBJ2-5,TGTGCCAGCAGCCAAGTTACGGCGGGAGTGGGGGAGACCCAGTACTTC,CASSQVTAGVGETQYF
TRBD1,.,TRBV4-2,TRBJ1-4,TGTGCCAGCAGCCAAGGGGACCAGGGGGCTAATGAAAAACTGTTTTTT,CASSQGDQGANEKLFF
.,.,TRBV20-1,TRBJ1-1,TGCAGTGGAACAGTGAACACTGAAGCTTTCTTT,CSGTVNTEAFF
.,.,TRBV30,TRBJ1-6,TGTGCCTGGAGTCCGATGATCGGGGCGTCAGATTCACCCCTCCACTTT,CAWSPMIGASDSPLHF
TRBD1,.,TRBV5-5,TRBJ1-2,TGTGCCAGCAGCTACACACCGGGACAGGGCGTTACAGGCTATGGCTACACCTTC,CASSYTPGQGVTGYGYTF